The clone carrying this TCR beta chain was seen a few times. What it recognizes is unknown. Then a second PCR, running roughly 7 to 11 cycles, was carried out with a sample-barcoded 5' primer and a J-beta primer mix. From the 5' RACE reads, TCRdb called clonotypes with MiXCR, one entry per CDR3 protein. The sample shows about 780,000 distinct CDR3 sequences, 20% to 30% of them seen only once. The length of the CDR3 is 17 residues. CDR1 and CDR2 (germline): MGHRA, YSYEKL. V was cut by 0 bases and J by 5 bases, with 20 bases left in between. The data derive from a study of blood T cells in healthy people across ages. Notes on the study in general: The recorded TCR beta diversity per million T cells decreased in a roughly linear manner with age.

The same sample was also studied in work on T cells of mothers and their children. Turning to that study: No T cell clones of persistent microchimeric origin were detected.

The clonotype originates from a boy aged 5-17 years in good health. The sample consisted of blood. The chain combines TRBV4-1 with TRBJ2-7; no reliable D call. CDR3 in amino acids: CASSQDGFGFSWDEQYF. The CDR3 DNA reads as TGCGCCAGCAGCCAAGATGGCTTCGGGTTTTCTTGGGACGAGCAGTACTTC.